This TCR beta chain was observed in a study of response to subunit inactivated influenza vaccine. The study's findings and limits: That few new T cells are recruited by each seasonal influenza vaccination was the authors' suggestion.

Concerning this clonotype: Its specificity is unknown.

From the RT-PCR reads, TCRdb called clonotypes with MiXCR, one entry per CDR3 protein. The table records around 190,000 distinct CDR3 sequences, 7.5% to 10% of them present only once. The sample in question was non-naive T cells sorted from PBMCs, obtained on the day of vaccination. The sequence was collected from a man aged 50-59 years who received an inactivated influenza vaccine.

The CDR3 region has the DNA TGTGCCAGCAGCTTACTGCAGGGGCGGGTCGGGGAGCTGTTTTTT. Protein sequence: CASSLLQGRVGELFF. J is TRBJ2-2 and V is TRBV7-9, with D possibly matching TRBD1 (6 bases). CDR3 size: 15 residues. The ends were cut back, 2 bases at V and 7 bases at J, with 14 bases in the middle. Per the germline V gene, CDR1 is SEHNR and CDR2 is FQNEAQ (reference sequence).